This is a list of T cell receptor beta chains from one sample in a study of T cells in Graves' hyperthyroidism and ophthalmopathy. Each CDR3 protein gets one entry after TCRdb re-called the multiplex PCR reads with MiXCR. The sample contains about 360,000 distinct CDR3 sequences, around 13% of which appear only once. The source material was blood. The receptors were gathered from a woman aged 18-29 years with Graves' hyperthyroidism. CDR3s include the opening cysteine and the closing phenylalanine or tryptophan. A D gene is named only where the DNA matches it firmly. Some rows mark clone size as missing; the rest say once, few, many or name a class of expanded clone.

clone_size d_call j_call v_call cdr3_nt cdr3_aa
many TRBD1 TRBJ2-1 TRBV28 TGTGCCAGCGTATCGGGACAGGTATACAATGAGCAGTTCTTC CASVSGQVYNEQFF
. TRBD1 TRBJ1-4 TRBV20-1 TGCAGTGCTAGAGACCACCAGGGGGCGCAGGAAAAACTGTTTTTT CSARDHQGAQEKLFF
. TRBD2 TRBJ2-1 TRBV7-3 TGTGCCAGCAGCTTCCAGGGACTAGCGAGCTACAATGAGCAGTTCTTC CASSFQGLASYNEQFF
many . TRBJ2-5 TRBV28 TGTGCCAGCAACCCGCAAGGGGGGGCGGGGGAGACCCAGTACTTC CASNPQGGAGETQYF
few TRBD1 TRBJ2-7 TRBV5-1 TGCGCCAGCAGCGCCATTACCGGGACAGGGAATAACGAGCAGTACTTC CASSAITGTGNNEQYF
many . TRBJ1-2 TRBV2 TGTGCCAGCAGTAGGAGGGACTATGGCTACACCTTC CASSRRDYGYTF
many . TRBJ2-7 TRBV4-1 TGCGCCAGCAGCCAGGTCCAGGGAGGTGAGCAGTACTTC CASSQVQGGEQYF
many TRBD1 TRBJ1-1 TRBV10-3 TGTGCCATCAGTGGGGGGTGGGAGGACAGGGGCACTGAAGCTTTCTTT CAISGGWEDRGTEAFF
few . TRBJ2-2 TRBV6-2/TRBV6-3 TGTGCCAGCACCCAGCTACCCACCGGGGAGCTGTTTTTT CASTQLPTGELFF
. TRBD1 TRBJ2-6 TRBV4-1 TGCGCCAGCAGCCACAGGACAGGAGTAAGGGGTGGGGCCAACGTCCTGACTTTC CASSHRTGVRGGANVLTF
many . TRBJ1-1 TRBV20-1 TGCAGTGCTAGAGGGCGGGGGCCGGGTACTGAAGCTTTCTTT CSARGRGPGTEAFF
many TRBD2 TRBJ2-3 TRBV5-8 TGTGCCAGCAGCTTGGGGGACGGGGGGGATGCAGATACGCAGTATTTT CASSLGDGGDADTQYF
many . TRBJ2-4 TRBV6-1 TGTGCCAGCAGCCTTGAAAACATTCAGTACTTC CASSLENIQYF
many . TRBJ2-3 TRBV20-1 TGCAGTGCTAGAGTCCCCGGGATTTCTATCACAGATACGCAGTATTTT CSARVPGISITDTQYF
many . TRBJ1-6 TRBV28 TGTGCCAGCAACCCCAGGGATAGTTCACCCCTCCACTTT CASNPRDSSPLHF
many . TRBJ1-6 TRBV5-1 TGCGCCAGCACGGGGACGGGACGAGCTAATTCACCCCTCCACTTT CASTGTGRANSPLHF
many . TRBJ1-5 TRBV5-1 TGCGCCAGCAGCCCCCGAGGGGGTAGCAATCAGCCCCAGCATTTT CASSPRGGSNQPQHF
many TRBD1 TRBJ1-4 TRBV11-2 TGTGCCAGCAGCCCCGAGACAGGGCTCGAAAAACTGTTTTTT CASSPETGLEKLFF
. . TRBJ1-1 TRBV6-1 TGTGCCAGCAGCAGAGGGGTTGAGACTGAAGCTTTCTTT CASSRGVETEAFF
. TRBD1 TRBJ1-2 TRBV6-5 TGTGCCAGCAGTTGGACAGGGGGAGACTATGGCTACACCTTC CASSWTGGDYGYTF
many TRBD2 TRBJ2-5 TRBV3-1 TGTGCCAGCAGCCAAGCGGGAGGGGTGGAGACCCAGTACTTC CASSQAGGVETQYF
. . TRBJ2-1 TRBV7-9 TGTGCCAGCAGCGAAGGACAGACAGCCCAAGGGAATGAGCAGTTCTTC CASSEGQTAQGNEQFF
many . TRBJ2-1 TRBV20-1 TGCAGTGCTAGAGATATATCTAGCTCCTACAATGAGCAGTTCTTC CSARDISSSYNEQFF
many . TRBJ1-5 TRBV13 TGTGCCAGCAGCTTAGGCAGGGAAGGGGCAAGCAATCAGCCCCAGCATTTT CASSLGREGASNQPQHF
many . TRBJ2-2 TRBV12-3/TRBV12-4 TGTGCCATCCCATCTTGGGGTAACACCGGGGAGCTGTTTTTT CAIPSWGNTGELFF
many . TRBJ1-4 TRBV12-3/TRBV12-4 TGTGCCAGCAGTTTAACCAGGGCCCTTCGGGAAAAACTGTTTTTT CASSLTRALREKLFF
few . TRBJ2-1 TRBV5-1 TGCGCCAGCAGCTCGACAGCCGATGAGCAGTTCTTC CASSSTADEQFF
many . TRBJ1-2 TRBV27 TGTGCCAGCAGTTTGACAGATCCCACTTATTATGGCTACACCTTC CASSLTDPTYYGYTF
. . TRBJ2-7 TRBV7-2 TGTGCCAGCAGCTCTAACAGGGAGTCCTACGAGCAGTACTTC CASSSNRESYEQYF
many TRBD2 TRBJ2-1 TRBV20-1 TGCAGTGCTAGAGATGGAGGGGCGGGGGGGCGGTACAATGAGCAGTTCTTC CSARDGGAGGRYNEQFF
. TRBD2 TRBJ2-2 TRBV9 TGTGCCAGCAGCGTTGTGGGACTAGCGGGGGCCGGGGAGCTGTTTTTT CASSVVGLAGAGELFF
many . TRBJ1-6 TRBV20-1 TGCAGTGCTAGAGCGGGTGGACGGACAGATTCACCCCTCCACTTT CSARAGGRTDSPLHF
many . TRBJ2-7 TRBV20-1 TGCAGTGCTAGAGCCTTTGACCGCTACGAGCAGTACTTC CSARAFDRYEQYF
many . TRBJ1-2 TRBV2 TGTGCCGGGACAACGTCCGGGGATGGCTACACCTTC CAGTTSGDGYTF
few TRBD1 TRBJ1-4 TRBV19 TGTGCCAGTAGCGATACAGGGGGCGTTAATGAAAAACTGTTTTTT CASSDTGGVNEKLFF
few TRBD1 TRBJ1-2 TRBV6-1 TGTGCCAGCAGTACCGCCCCCGCGACAGGGCGGTGGGACTATGGCTACACCTTC CASSTAPATGRWDYGYTF
many TRBD2 TRBJ2-3 TRBV12-3/TRBV12-4 TGTGCCAGCAGTTTAGGGGTAGCGGGAGCAGATACGCAGTATTTT CASSLGVAGADTQYF
. . TRBJ1-4 TRBV4-2 TGTGCCAGCAGCACCCGACAGGACAATAATGAAAAACTGTTTTTT CASSTRQDNNEKLFF
. . TRBJ1-5 TRBV4-1 TGCGCCAGCAGCCAATATCTCCGCAGGGCGGGGAGCAATCAGCCCCAGCATTTT CASSQYLRRAGSNQPQHF
few . TRBJ1-3 TRBV24-1 TGTGCCACCAGTTCGGGAGGGTCCTCAGGAAACACCATATATTTT CATSSGGSSGNTIYF